A selection of T cell receptor beta chains follows, all from one sample in a study of cytomegalovirus exposure and HLA in healthy donors. Here immunoSEQ multiplex PCR was the method, and the copy in TCRdb shows in-frame clones only, minus some. The sample includes around 120,000 clones, less than 90% of them seen just once. The sequenced sample was PBMCs. All receptors come from a man aged 50 to 59 in good health and CMV-seronegative. Both conserved end residues are part of each CDR3. The order of the fields is V gene, clone size, J gene, D gene, CDR3 protein, CDR3 DNA. A D gene is named only where the DNA matches it firmly. Clone size is stated in some rows and not others, as once, few, many or a class when expanded.

V gene: TRBV15; clone size: .; J gene: TRBJ1-2; D gene: TRBD1; CDR3 protein: CATSRDVTGGARGYTF; CDR3 DNA: TGTGCCACCAGCAGAGATGTCACAGGGGGCGCGCGGGGCTACACCTTC
V gene: TRBV5-1; clone size: .; J gene: TRBJ1-1; D gene: .; CDR3 protein: CASSSAGGSNTEAFF; CDR3 DNA: TGCGCCAGCAGCTCAGCGGGTGGGTCGAACACTGAAGCTTTCTTT
V gene: TRBV5-5; clone size: .; J gene: TRBJ1-5; D gene: .; CDR3 protein: CASGRRENQPQHF; CDR3 DNA: TGTGCCAGCGGGCGAAGGGAGAATCAGCCCCAGCATTTT
V gene: TRBV6-5; clone size: once; J gene: TRBJ2-3; D gene: .; CDR3 protein: CAAGRTDTQYF; CDR3 DNA: TGTGCCGCGGGGAGGACAGATACGCAGTATTTT
V gene: TRBV7-2; clone size: .; J gene: TRBJ1-2; D gene: .; CDR3 protein: CASSDRSPYGYTF; CDR3 DNA: TGTGCCAGCAGCGACAGGTCACCTTATGGCTACACCTTC
V gene: TRBV21-1; clone size: .; J gene: TRBJ1-1; D gene: .; CDR3 protein: CASSVRGQGPGGWAFF; CDR3 DNA: TGTGCCAGCAGCGTACGTGGACAGGGCCCAGGGGGGTGGGCTTTCTTT
V gene: TRBV4-3; clone size: .; J gene: TRBJ1-2; D gene: .; CDR3 protein: CANSQELGPTYGYTF; CDR3 DNA: TGCGCCAACAGCCAAGAGTTGGGCCCCACATATGGCTACACCTTC
V gene: TRBV9; clone size: .; J gene: TRBJ2-2; D gene: .; CDR3 protein: CASSVDSTGELFF; CDR3 DNA: TGTGCCAGCAGCGTAGACAGCACCGGGGAGCTGTTTTTT
V gene: TRBV25-1; clone size: .; J gene: TRBJ2-2; D gene: TRBD1; CDR3 protein: CASSEGGTGLAGELFF; CDR3 DNA: TGTGCCAGCAGTGAGGGGGGGACAGGGTTAGCCGGGGAGCTGTTTTTT
V gene: TRBV11-1; clone size: .; J gene: TRBJ2-1; D gene: TRBD2; CDR3 protein: CASSSSGGGDYNEQFF; CDR3 DNA: TGTGCCAGCTCATCCAGCGGGGGGGGAGACTACAATGAGCAGTTCTTC
V gene: TRBV19; clone size: once; J gene: TRBJ1-1; D gene: TRBD1; CDR3 protein: CASSGRTGANTEAFF; CDR3 DNA: TGTGCCAGTAGTGGACGGACAGGGGCGAACACTGAAGCTTTCTTT
V gene: TRBV27; clone size: few; J gene: TRBJ2-7; D gene: .; CDR3 protein: CASSLRQESNYEQYF; CDR3 DNA: TGTGCCAGCAGTCTGCGACAGGAGTCAAACTACGAGCAGTACTTC
V gene: TRBV6-1; clone size: .; J gene: TRBJ1-3; D gene: .; CDR3 protein: CASSVQTVPGNTIYF; CDR3 DNA: TGTGCCAGCAGTGTACAGACAGTCCCTGGAAACACCATATATTTT